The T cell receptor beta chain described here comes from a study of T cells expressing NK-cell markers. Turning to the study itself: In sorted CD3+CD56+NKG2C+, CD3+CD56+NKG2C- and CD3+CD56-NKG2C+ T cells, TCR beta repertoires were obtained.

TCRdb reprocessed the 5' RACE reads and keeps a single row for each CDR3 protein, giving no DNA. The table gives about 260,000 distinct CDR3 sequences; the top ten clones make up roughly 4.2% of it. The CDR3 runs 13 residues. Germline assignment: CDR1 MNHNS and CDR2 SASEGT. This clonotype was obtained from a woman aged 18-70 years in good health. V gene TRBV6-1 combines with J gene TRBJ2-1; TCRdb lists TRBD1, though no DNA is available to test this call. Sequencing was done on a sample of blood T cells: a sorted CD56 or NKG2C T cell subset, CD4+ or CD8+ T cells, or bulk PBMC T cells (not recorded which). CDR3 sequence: CATRRDDYNEQFF.